The 14 T cell receptor beta chains reported below all come from one sample, sequenced in a study of blood T cells in healthy people across ages. A second PCR, run for about 7 to 11 cycles, used a sample-barcoded 5' primer plus a J-beta primer mix. Each CDR3 protein is one row after TCRdb ran MiXCR on the 5' RACE reads. The data hold 600,000 to 850,000 distinct CDR3 sequences, with around 46% observed a single time. Sample: blood. The receptors originated from a woman aged 60-75 years in good health.

The V gene is TRBV5-4, the J gene TRBJ1-4; D perhaps matches TRBD1 (5 bases). Germline loops: CDR1 SGHNT, CDR2 YYREEE (reference sequence). V dropped 7 bases and J dropped 3 bases, with 19 bases sitting between them. The CDR3 has 16 residues. The CDR3 protein is CASGLLGGDANEKLFF. The CDR3 region has the DNA TGTGCCAGCGGACTCCTCGGAGGGGATGCTAATGAAAAACTGTTTTTT.

The chain has TRBV29-1 and TRBJ2-3; TRBD1 is a possible D gene (5 bases). Germline CDR1 is SQVTM and CDR2 is ANQGSEA. Trimming shortened V by 1 base and J by 5 bases, and 13 bases separated the two germline ends. The CDR3 runs to 14 residues. CDR3 sequence (DNA): TGCAGCGTTGAAGCGGCAGGGTGGGAAGATACGCAGTATTTT. The encoded protein is CSVEAAGWEDTQYF.

This clonotype was recorded a few times. The chain is built from TRBV2 and TRBJ2-2; the D gene is possibly TRBD1 (6 bases). The CDR3 runs 13 residues. The V gene lost 4 bases and the J gene lost 5 bases, with 8 bases spanning the gap. Germline V gene sequence: CDR1 SNHLY, CDR2 FYNNEI. CDR3 nucleotide sequence: TGTGCCAGCAGTGTACAGGGAACCGGGGAGCTGTTTTTT. The encoded protein is CASSVQGTGELFF. The whole variable domain, remainder taken from reference TRBV2 and TRBJ2-2, is EPEVTQTPSHQVTQMGQEVILRCVPISNHLYFYWYRQILGQKVEFLVSFYNNEISEKSEIFDDQFSVERPDGSNFTLKIRSTKLEDSAMYFCASSVQGTGELFFGEGSRLTVL.

Note on this clonotype: With a much larger clone just one base away, this may be a read error. The V and J genes are TRBV4-1 and TRBJ1-6; D possibly corresponds to TRBD1 (6 bases). Germline CDR1 and CDR2: MGHRA and YSYEKL. The CDR3 spans 16 residues. The DNA for the CDR3 is TGCGCCAGCAGCCAAGAGGGGGGCTCCCATAATTCACCCCTCCACTTT. Its translation: CASSQEGGSHNSPLHF.

This clonotype occurred a few times. The rearrangement uses TRBV11-2 and TRBJ2-5, with a possible D match to TRBD2 (6 bases). Trimming shortened V by 1 base and J by 2 bases, and 17 bases separated the two germline ends. CDR3 length equals 17 residues. The germline V gene encodes CDR1 SGHAT and CDR2 FQNNGV. CDR3 protein: CASSLVGAGSHQETQYF. CDR3 nucleotide sequence: TGTGCCAGCAGCTTAGTCGGCGCGGGGAGCCATCAAGAGACCCAGTACTTC.

As to this clonotype: Just one base apart from a much larger clone, this may be a read error. The chain has TRBV12-3 or TRBV12-4 and TRBJ2-3, with TRBD1 as a possible D gene (6 bases). This CDR3 spans 15 amino acids. Here the CDR3 reads CASSLWGLETDAQYF. The CDR3 bases are TGTGCCAGCAGTTTATGGGGGCTAGAGACAGATGCGCAGTATTTT.

Notes on this clonotype: A single base separates this from a much larger clone, so it may be a read error. Here the CDR3 reads CASSPLKDQETQFF. Here the CDR3 DNA reads TGCGCCAGCAGCCCCTTGAAGGACCAAGAGACCCAGTTCTTC. The chain uses TRBV5-1 and TRBJ2-1; no reliable D call. This CDR3 is 14 amino acids long. V dropped 4 bases and J dropped 13 bases, with 21 bases sitting between them. Germline loops: CDR1 SGHRS, CDR2 YFSETQ.

A note on this clonotype: One end of the junction fails to match germline, which may point to a read error. This rearrangement joins TRBV6-2 or TRBV6-3 to TRBJ2-4; D might be TRBD2 (5 bases). Germline loops: CDR1 MNHEY, CDR2 SVGEGT. This CDR3 region has 14 residues. CDR3 residues: CASTHVGGQNIQDF. The CDR3 nucleotides are TGTGCCAGCACCCATGTAGGCGGGCAAAACATTCAGGACTTC.

This clonotype was observed a handful of times. CDR3 sequence (DNA): TGTGCCAGTAGCTCACCGGGACAGGCTGCCTACGAGCAGTACTTC. It specifies CASSSPGQAAYEQYF. The chain employs TRBV19 and TRBJ2-7, with 8 bases that match TRBD1. CDR3 length: 15 amino acids. The trim removed 6 bases at V and 2 bases at J, leaving 9 bases unmatched. Germline assignment: CDR1 LNHDA and CDR2 SQIVND (reference sequence).

As to this clonotype: Being one base from a much bigger clone, this may be a read error. As the CDR3 is not closed by the conserved phenylalanine or tryptophan, this likely results from a read error. V gene TRBV29-1 combines with J gene TRBJ2-1, with 9 bases fitting TRBD2. V was clipped by 6 bases and J by 3 bases; unmatched bases: 6. Germline CDR1 and CDR2: SQVTM and ANQGSEA. The CDR3 extends over 14 amino acids. CDR3 in DNA: TGCAGCGTACGACTAGCGGCTCACTACAATGAGCAGTTCTAC. Translated: CSVRLAAHYNEQFY.

The chain combines TRBV6-1 with TRBJ2-5; D is possibly TRBD1 (5 bases). V was trimmed by 2 bases and J by 3 bases, leaving 16 bases between them. Germline V gene data show CDR1 as MNHNS and CDR2 as SASEGT. The length of the CDR3 is 16 residues. The CDR3 region is CASSERFGAGKETQYF. The CDR3 coding sequence is TGTGCCAGCAGTGAACGATTTGGGGCAGGCAAAGAGACCCAGTACTTC.

This rearrangement joins TRBV7-8 to TRBJ1-6; a weak D match, TRBD1 (5 bases). CDR1 and CDR2 (germline): SGHVS, FQNEAQ. Deletions cut 7 bases from V and 2 bases from J, with 9 bases between. CDR3 length: 14 amino acids. CDR3 protein: CASTQGAYNSPLHF. Here the CDR3 DNA reads TGTGCCAGCACCCAAGGGGCCTATAATTCACCCCTCCACTTT.

A single count supports this clonotype. The junction departs from the called germline gene at one end, perhaps through a read error. The chain is built from TRBV6-5 and TRBJ1-2, with D unresolved. In germline, CDR1 is MNHEY, CDR2 SVGAGI. This CDR3 is built from 13 residues. The CDR3 spells CASSPGFVYDYTF. CDR3 coding DNA: TGTGCCAGCAGTCCGGGTTTTGTATATGACTACACCTTC.

This chain links TRBV3-1 with TRBJ2-1, with 9 bases matching TRBD2. The J call is in doubt because the DNA end fits TRBJ2-7 better. Germline loops: CDR1 LGHDT, CDR2 YNNKEL (reference sequence). The CDR3 has 17 amino acids. The CDR3 region has the DNA TGTGCCAGCAGCACATCTAGCGGGGACCCCCCCTACAATGAGCAGTACTTC. Translation gives CASSTSSGDPPYNEQYF.